This is a list of T cell receptor beta chains from one sample in a study of regulatory T cells in long-lasting Graves disease. Via MiXCR, TCRdb re-called the multiplex PCR reads, giving one row per CDR3 protein. The repertoire has about 430,000 distinct CDR3 sequences, 20% to 25% of them found once; the top ten carry more than 13%. Sequences were derived from peripheral blood mononuclear cells (PBMCs), sampled when the disease was refractory, from a patient treated with antithyroid drugs. These receptors came from a female donor with Graves disease. Both conserved end residues are part of each CDR3. D genes are given only for firm matches. Clone size is not always given. Where it is, it says once, few, many or a class for expanded clones.

TRBJ2-2	NA	TRBV6-2/TRBV6-3	18	NA	CASRRDNFNSGDTGELFF	TGTGCCAGCAGACGGGACAATTTTAATTCAGGGGACACCGGGGAGCTGTTTTTT
TRBJ2-7	TRBD2	TRBV6-1	16	NA	CASSEDGLAGTYEQYF	TGTGCCAGCAGTGAGGACGGACTAGCGGGAACCTACGAGCAGTACTTC
TRBJ1-2	NA	TRBV7-2	16	NA	CASSINRAGFSYGYTF	TGTGCCAGCAGCATAAACCGGGCCGGGTTTTCCTATGGCTACACCTTC
TRBJ1-4	TRBD1	TRBV20-1	12	few	CSVTGEAEKLFF	TGCAGTGTTACAGGGGAAGCCGAAAAACTGTTTTTT
TRBJ2-7	NA	TRBV7-8	15	many	CASSSQRATPYEQYF	TGTGCCAGCAGCTCACAGAGGGCCACCCCGTACGAGCAGTACTTC
TRBJ2-5	NA	TRBV7-2	15	NA	CASSLWDTSSETQYF	TGTGCCAGCAGCTTATGGGATACTAGCAGCGAGACCCAGTACTTC
TRBJ2-7	NA	TRBV28	12	many	CASSWRHYEQYF	TGTGCCAGCAGTTGGAGACACTACGAGCAGTACTTC
TRBJ1-1	NA	TRBV10-3	12	NA	CASRGDGPEAFF	TGTGCCTCCCGTGGAGATGGCCCTGAAGCTTTCTTT
TRBJ1-1	NA	TRBV6-1	13	few	CAGSVGLPTEAFF	TGTGCCGGCAGTGTGGGGCTCCCGACTGAAGCTTTCTTT
TRBJ1-1	NA	TRBV10-3	12	NA	CAIAPDNTEAFF	TGTGCCATCGCTCCCGACAACACTGAAGCTTTCTTT
TRBJ2-5	NA	TRBV12-3/TRBV12-4	14	many	CASSLMGTQETQYF	TGTGCCAGCAGTTTAATGGGTACTCAAGAGACCCAGTACTTC
TRBJ2-7	NA	TRBV6-1	15	NA	CASSKGGDLTYEQYF	TGTGCCAGCAGTAAAGGGGGGGACTTGACCTACGAGCAGTACTTC
TRBJ1-1	NA	TRBV28	14	many	CATLKSGRGTEAFF	TGTGCCACCCTAAAGTCAGGGAGAGGAACTGAAGCTTTCTTT
TRBJ2-7	NA	TRBV27	13	NA	CASSFHGVSEQYF	TGTGCCAGCAGTTTTCATGGGGTCTCCGAGCAGTACTTC
TRBJ2-5	TRBD2	TRBV3-1	14	many	CASSQGGTRETQYF	TGTGCCAGCAGCCAAGGAGGGACTAGGGAGACCCAGTACTTC
TRBJ1-5	NA	TRBV19	12	few	CASNGRNQPQHF	TGTGCCAGTAACGGTCGCAATCAGCCCCAGCATTTT
TRBJ1-2	NA	TRBV18	17	NA	CASSPKIVDSDNYGYTF	TGTGCCAGCTCACCAAAGATCGTGGACAGCGATAACTATGGCTACACCTTC
TRBJ1-5	NA	TRBV5-1	14	few	CASSLSADYQPQHF	TGCGCCAGCAGCTTGTCGGCAGATTATCAGCCCCAGCATTTT
TRBJ1-5	NA	TRBV30	14	few	CAWSVGGANQPQHF	TGTGCCTGGAGTGTAGGGGGGGCGAATCAGCCCCAGCATTTT
TRBJ1-2	NA	TRBV30	14	few	CAWSVPGSQAGYTF	TGTGCCTGGAGTGTACCTGGTAGTCAGGCTGGCTACACCTTC
TRBJ1-5	TRBD1	TRBV20-1	14	many	CSAPQGGDASPQHF	TGCAGTGCTCCACAGGGGGGCGATGCATCGCCCCAGCATTTT
TRBJ2-5	TRBD2	TRBV7-9	15	many	CASSGTGGGQETQYF	TGTGCCAGCAGCGGAACGGGAGGGGGCCAAGAGACCCAGTACTTC
TRBJ1-2	NA	TRBV10-3	12	few	CAISEGRDGYTF	TGTGCCATCAGTGAAGGGAGGGATGGCTACACCTTC
TRBJ2-5	TRBD1	TRBV3-1	15	few	CASSQADRSYETQYF	TGTGCCAGCAGCCAGGCGGACAGGTCGTATGAGACCCAGTACTTC
TRBJ1-4	NA	TRBV12-3/TRBV12-4	14	many	CASSRTVLNEKLFF	TGTGCCAGCAGCAGGACAGTTCTTAATGAAAAACTGTTTTTT
TRBJ2-6	NA	TRBV7-9	17	few	CASSLAVGLQKANVLTF	TGTGCCAGCAGCTTAGCGGTAGGGCTCCAAAAGGCCAACGTCCTGACTTTC
TRBJ1-1	NA	TRBV2	12	many	CARGTGNTEAFF	TGTGCCAGGGGTACAGGGAACACTGAAGCTTTCTTT
TRBJ2-7	TRBD2	TRBV6-2/TRBV6-3	15	NA	CASSWASGSLNEQYF	TGTGCCAGCAGTTGGGCTAGCGGGAGTTTAAACGAGCAGTACTTC
TRBJ2-2	NA	TRBV7-3	15	few	CASSQSGGAAGELFF	TGTGCCAGCAGCCAAAGTGGGGGAGCGGCCGGGGAGCTGTTTTTT
TRBJ1-2	TRBD1	TRBV12-3/TRBV12-4	16	many	CASSFDRDSTFYGYTF	TGTGCCAGCAGTTTCGACCGGGACAGCACCTTCTATGGCTACACCTTC
TRBJ2-2	TRBD2	TRBV7-9	18	NA	CASTRIPLREKGTGEPFF	TGTGCCAGCACCCGAATCCCACTGCGGGAGAAGGGGACCGGGGAGCCGTTTTTT
TRBJ1-2	NA	TRBV20-1	15	NA	CSARGRGDLNYGYTF	TGCAGTGCTAGAGGTCGGGGGGATTTAAACTATGGCTACACCTTC
TRBJ2-7	NA	TRBV28	15	many	CASSAPATGLYEQYF	TGTGCCAGCAGTGCCCCCGCTACAGGGCTCTACGAGCAGTACTTC
TRBJ2-5	NA	TRBV7-7	13	NA	CASSLSPTGEQYF	TGTGCCAGCAGCTTGTCTCCGACCGGGGAGCAGTACTTC
TRBJ1-1	NA	TRBV6-2/TRBV6-3	13	once	CASSRFQGGEAFF	TGTGCCAGCTCCCGATTTCAGGGCGGAGAAGCTTTCTTT
TRBJ1-2	TRBD1	TRBV30	13	many	CAWATTGGYGYTF	TGTGCCTGGGCAACCACAGGGGGGTATGGCTACACCTTC
TRBJ2-5	NA	TRBV27	14	many	CASSPRGLQETQYF	TGTGCCAGCAGCCCCCGAGGGCTCCAAGAGACCCAGTACTTC
TRBJ1-5	NA	TRBV2	12	many	CASRSFGQPQHF	TGTGCCAGCAGGTCTTTCGGTCAGCCCCAGCATTTT
TRBJ1-2	NA	TRBV29-1	13	many	CSVEEQASYGYTF	TGCAGCGTTGAAGAGCAGGCTTCGTACGGCTACACCTTC